The 13 T cell receptor beta chains listed next were all sequenced from one sample in a study of cytomegalovirus exposure and HLA in healthy donors. Researchers ran the PCR with 60 Vbeta and 13 Jbeta primers. Measured with immunoSEQ multiplex PCR; TCRdb has only the in-frame clones, and not every one. The table has over 30,000 clones, around 80% seen once; the top ten hold about 3.5%. The sample was PBMCs. The receptors here all came from a woman aged 18-29 years in good health and CMV-seronegative.

The chain couples TRBV12-5 to TRBJ1-1, with D unresolved. The CDR3 has 11 amino acids. Germline-derived CDR1 and CDR2 are LGHNT and FRNRAP. Trimming removed 11 bases at V and 3 bases at J, with 10 bases between. This CDR3 is CAGARDTEAFF. Here the CDR3 DNA reads TGTGCTGGCGCGAGGGACACTGAAGCTTTCTTT.

The chain recombines TRBV11-2 with TRBJ2-7, with a weak D call TRBD2 (6 bases). Germline lookup yields CDR1 SGHAT and CDR2 FQNNGV. V lost 1 base to trimming and J lost 2 bases, with 9 bases between them. This CDR3 region has 14 residues. CDR3 sequence: CASSLVAGTYEQYF. The CDR3 DNA follows: TGTGCCAGCAGCTTAGTGGCGGGAACCTACGAGCAGTACTTC.

The gene calls are TRBV7-2 and TRBJ2-5, with TRBD2 matching over 9 bases. Judging by the DNA end, TRBJ2-7 fits better; the J call may be wrong. The CDR3 length is 16 residues. CDR1 is SGHTA and CDR2 is FQGNSA in the germline V gene. Here the CDR3 DNA reads TGTGCCAGCAGCTTAGTTGCGGCGGGAGGGCCCTACGAGCAGTACTTC. It is translated as CASSLVAAGGPYEQYF.

The genes are TRBV6-5 and TRBJ1-2, with D possibly TRBD1 on 6 matching bases. The V and J ends lost 2 bases and 4 bases respectively, with 17 bases between them. In germline, CDR1 is MNHEY, CDR2 SVGAGI. The CDR3 consists of 16 residues. CDR3 protein: CASSYALDSFGYGYTF. The CDR3 DNA sequence: TGTGCCAGCAGTTACGCCCTGGACAGTTTTGGCTATGGCTACACCTTC.

This clone has just a few counts. The V and J genes are TRBV6-1 and TRBJ1-1; D possibly corresponds to TRBD1 (6 bases). CDR3 length: 15 residues. In germline, CDR1 is MNHNS, CDR2 SASEGT. The V and J ends lost 6 bases and 1 base respectively, with 15 bases between them. As DNA, the CDR3 is TGTGCCAGCAGAGTTGGGAGGGGGGGGAACACTGAAGCTTTCTTT. It is translated as CASRVGRGGNTEAFF.

There are a few counts of this clone. At one end, the junction sequence differs from germline, possibly due to a read error. The chain carries TRBV7-3 and TRBJ1-2, with TRBD1 matching over 7 bases. This CDR3 has 12 amino acids. Germline assignment: CDR1 SGHTA and CDR2 FQGTGA. The CDR3 bases are TGTGCCAGCAGCGCCGGGACAGATGGCTACCCCTTC. As protein: CASSAGTDGYPF. Full variable domain (rest looked up from reference TRBV7-3 and TRBJ1-2): GAGVSQTPSNKVTEKGKYVELRCDPISGHTALYWYRQSLGQGPEFLIYFQGTGAADDSGLPNDRFFAVRPEGSVSTLKIQRTERGDSAVYLCASSAGTDGYPFGSGTRLTVV.

CDR3 sequence: CASSLNGLATDTQYF. The CDR3 bases are TGTGCCAGCAGCTTAAATGGGCTAGCCACCGATACGCAGTATTTT. The chain joins TRBV7-3 to TRBJ2-3; tentatively, D is TRBD2 (5 bases). Germline CDR1 reads SGHTA; CDR2 reads FQGTGA. The germline V and J ends were trimmed by 1 base and 6 bases, with 14 bases remaining between them. This CDR3 region has 15 residues.

The rearrangement links TRBV6-5 to TRBJ2-7; possibly TRBD1 for D (6 bases). V lost 6 bases and J 2 bases, leaving 14 bases between the germline ends. This CDR3 has 14 amino acids. Germline V gene data show CDR1 as MNHEY and CDR2 as SVGAGI. This CDR3 is CASRRGTGTYEQYF. As DNA, the CDR3 is TGTGCCAGCAGGAGGGGTACAGGGACCTACGAGCAGTACTTC.

This clone was detected a few times. The genes are TRBV29-1 and TRBJ2-7, with 8 positions matching TRBD2. This CDR3 contains 14 residues. Germline CDR1 SQVTM, CDR2 ANQGSEA. The junction had 5 bases not matched to a gene; V was cut back by 4 bases and J by 0 bases. The CDR3 region is CSVAGGASSYEQYF. The DNA of the CDR3 is TGCAGCGTTGCGGGGGGGGCGAGCTCCTACGAGCAGTACTTC.

The chain is built from TRBV28 and TRBJ2-7; 10 positions match TRBD1. CDR3 length: 14 residues. Germline CDR1 is MDHEN and CDR2 is SYDVKM. With V trimmed by 3 bases and J by 3 bases, 2 bases remained unmatched. The CDR3 DNA sequence: TGTGCCAGCAGTTTTGGGACAGGGGACTACGAGCAGTACTTC. It translates to CASSFGTGDYEQYF.

The chain recombines TRBV5-4 with TRBJ1-2; D not resolved. This CDR3 has 16 residues. The V gene lost 0 bases and the J gene lost 3 bases, with 15 bases spanning the gap. The V gene's germline CDR1 is SGHNT and CDR2 YYREEE (reference sequence). The CDR3 protein is CASSLAGEWRDYGYTF. CDR3 DNA sequence: TGTGCCAGCAGCTTGGCCGGGGAATGGAGGGACTATGGCTACACCTTC.

The J gene is TRBJ2-2, the V gene TRBV25-1; 8 positions agree with TRBD2. Germline-derived CDR1 and CDR2 are MGHDK and SYGVNS. V gave up 2 bases and J gave up 7 bases; unmatched junction bases: 6. This CDR3 contains 15 residues. In nucleotides, the CDR3 is TGTGCCAGCAGTGAAGCGGGAGGCCTGGGCGGGGAGCTGTTTTTT. It codes for CASSEAGGLGGELFF.

V usage is TRBV9 and J usage is TRBJ2-7, with 7 positions matching TRBD2. Losses at the gene ends were 4 bases for V and 8 bases for J; bases not matched to a gene: 9. This CDR3 is built from 13 residues. The germline V gene has CDR1 SGDLS and CDR2 YYNGEE. Here the CDR3 reads CASSPAGGTKQYF. DNA of the CDR3: TGTGCCAGCAGCCCAGCCGGGGGGACTAAGCAGTACTTC.